One sample yielded the 15 T cell receptor beta chains listed below, sequenced in a study of T cell responses to AZD1222 COVID-19 vaccine. The table came from immunoSEQ multiplex PCR; TCRdb's copy has only in-frame clones and leaves some out. The sample contains 150,000 to 200,000 clones, 90% of which appear only once. Sequencing was performed on peripheral blood, taken 28 days after the second AZD1222 dose. These receptor sequences come from an adult who received the AZD1222 COVID-19 vaccine.

V and J are TRBV27 and TRBJ2-3; no firm D call. Deletions cut 4 bases from V and 4 bases from J, with 6 bases between. The CDR3 spans 12 residues. Germline loops: CDR1 MNHEY, CDR2 SMNVEV (reference sequence). DNA of the CDR3: TGTGCCAGCAGTTATCTGGCAGATACGCAGTATTTT. Its protein is CASSYLADTQYF.

J is TRBJ2-5 and V is TRBV29-1, with D possibly being TRBD2 (6 bases). Looked up from germline, CDR1 is SQVTM and CDR2 is ANQGSEA. The CDR3 has 12 amino acids. V lost 6 bases and J lost 5, with 13 bases in between. CDR3 protein: CSVRELVETQYF. The DNA for the CDR3 is TGCAGCGTCCGGGAGTTGGTGGAGACCCAGTACTTC.

The count of this clone is one. The rearrangement joins TRBV2 to TRBJ2-5; 7 bases are shared with TRBD2. Germline values: CDR1 SNHLY, CDR2 FYNNEI. J was trimmed by 4 bases and V by 3 bases; bases with no gene match: 5. This CDR3 contains 14 residues. CDR3 sequence reads: CASSDQRGRETQYF. In DNA form, the CDR3 reads TGTGCCAGCAGTGATCAGCGGGGACGAGAGACCCAGTACTTC.

The chain combines TRBV5-1 with TRBJ2-3; no definite D call. This CDR3 is built from 17 residues. From germline, CDR1 is SGHRS and CDR2 YFSETQ. Trimming removed 3 bases from V and 1 base from J, with 18 bases in between. CDR3 nucleotide sequence: TGCGCCAGCAGCTCGACCCCCCAGAGCCTCGGCACAGATACGCAGTATTTT. The encoded protein is CASSSTPQSLGTDTQYF.

There are a few counts of this clone. This chain connects TRBV12-1 to TRBJ2-7; the table's D call, TRBD2, has no DNA check behind it. TRBV12-1 is a pseudogene locus. The CDR3 is made up of 15 amino acids. This CDR3 is CASSHRTPPTYEQYF. CDR3 DNA: TGTGCCAGCAGCCACCGGACTCCACCAACCTACGAGCAGTACTTC.

In its sample, this clone was seen a few times. The V call is TRBV4-1, the J call TRBJ2-1; 9 bases are shared with TRBD2. Germline-derived CDR1 and CDR2 are MGHRA and YSYEKL. Unmatched junction bases numbered 9, after V lost 6 bases and J lost 6 bases. The CDR3 sequence is 15 residues long. The CDR3 protein is CASRLTVGLANEQFF. The CDR3 DNA reads TGCGCCAGCAGACTAACAGTGGGACTAGCCAATGAGCAGTTCTTC.

The rearrangement joins TRBV3-1 (or the pseudogene TRBV3-2) to TRBJ2-2, with TRBD2 identical over 11 bases. CDR3 length: 17 amino acids. Germline trimming cut 4 bases from V and 6 bases from J; bases unmatched to any gene: 10. Germline assignment: CDR1 LGHDT and CDR2 YNNKEL (reference sequence). The CDR3 sequence: CASSRPSGGPPSGELFF. In DNA, the CDR3 is TGTGCCAGCAGCCGACCTAGCGGGGGGCCCCCCTCCGGGGAGCTGTTTTTT.

The chain joins TRBV6-5 to TRBJ1-2; TRBD1 agrees at 7 bases. The CDR3 extends over 15 amino acids. Germline lookup yields CDR1 MNHEY and CDR2 SVGAGI. The V gene end was trimmed by 6 bases and the J gene end by 8 bases; junction bases not matched to a gene: 15. DNA for the CDR3: TGTGCCAGCAGGCCGACAGGGCGGACCCTTTACGGCTACACCTTC. It specifies CASRPTGRTLYGYTF.

J is TRBJ2-7 and V is TRBV7-6, with a tentative D call TRBD1 (5 bases). The germline CDR1 and CDR2 sequences are SGHVS and FNYEAQ. V gave up 0 bases and J gave up 3 bases, with 12 bases separating them. The CDR3 is 15 residues long. CDR3 loop: CASSLAQGTIYEQYF. Written as DNA, the CDR3 is TGTGCCAGCAGCTTAGCGCAGGGAACAATCTACGAGCAGTACTTC. The whole variable domain, filled in from reference TRBV7-6 and TRBJ2-7, reads GAGVSQSPRYKVTKRGQDVALRCDPISGHVSLYWYRQALGQGPEFLTYFNYEAQQDKSGLPNDRFSAERPEGSISTLTIQRTEQRDSAMYRCASSLAQGTIYEQYFGPGTRLTVT.

This clone occurred once. The CDR3 reads CASSIEGRGRGNQPQHF. The CDR3 DNA reads TGTGCCAGTAGTATAGAAGGAAGAGGGAGGGGCAATCAGCCCCAGCATTTT. The rearrangement joins TRBV19 to TRBJ1-5; D gene uncertain. The CDR3 is 17 amino acids. The V end lost 0 bases, the J end lost 2 bases, and 14 bases lay between the germline ends. The germline V gene has CDR1 LNHDA and CDR2 SQIVND (reference sequence).

The chain is built from TRBV21-1 and TRBJ2-1. TRBV21-1 is a listed pseudogene. This CDR3 region has 14 residues. CDR3 coding DNA: TGTGCCAGTAGCCGAGGACCAAAGATTAATGAGCAGTTCTTC. Translated: CASSRGPKINEQFF.

This chain joins TRBV10-2 and TRBJ2-3, with 7 bases that match TRBD1. The CDR3 has 13 residues. Germline V CDR1 and CDR2: WSHSY, SAAADI. The trim removed 11 bases at V and 2 bases at J, leaving 7 bases unmatched. The CDR3: CASGQVLTDTQYF. CDR3 bases: TGCGCCTCCGGACAGGTCCTCACAGATACGCAGTATTTT.

The chain combines TRBV30 with TRBJ1-3; 8 positions agree with TRBD1. Germline V lookup: CDR1 GTSNPN, CDR2 SVGIG (reference sequence). J was trimmed by 0 bases and V by 0 bases; bases with no gene match: 19. The CDR3 is 21 amino acids. The CDR3 bases are TGTGCCTGGAGTGTACCTCGAAGGACAGGGCGTATGCCGAGCTCTGGAAACACCATATATTTT. Its translation is CAWSVPRRTGRMPSSGNTIYF.

The J gene is TRBJ2-7, the V gene TRBV15, with TRBD1 matching over 10 bases. Germline CDR1 reads LNHNV; CDR2 reads YYDKDF (reference sequence). This CDR3 has 16 amino acids. The V gene end was trimmed by 0 bases and the J gene end by 6 bases; junction bases not matched to a gene: 8. The CDR3 DNA reads TGTGCCACCAGCAGAGATCACGGGGACAGGGGCTTCGAGCAGTACTTC. Its translation is CATSRDHGDRGFEQYF.

The chain joins TRBV13 to TRBJ1-2, with no clear D. In germline, CDR1 is PRHDT, CDR2 FYEKMQ (reference sequence). This CDR3 spans 13 amino acids. Trimming took off 6 bases at V and 6 bases at J, with 14 bases between the two ends. This chain's CDR3 is CASSSPLRDGYTF. The CDR3 DNA is TGTGCCAGCAGTTCCCCCCTGAGGGATGGCTACACCTTC.